This record covers a single T cell receptor beta chain. The target antigen is unknown. The germline gives CDR1 SGHTA, CDR2 FQGNSA. CDR3 length: 13 amino acids. Trimming stripped 2 bases from V and 2 bases from J, with 7 bases between. The study ran its PCR with 60 Vbeta and 13 Jbeta primers. TCRdb's copy holds only in-frame clones and misses some; the assay was immunoSEQ multiplex PCR. There are over 110,000 clones in the sample, with approximately 1% held by the top ten. The sample originates from a study of cytomegalovirus exposure and HLA in healthy donors. Study-wide findings and caveats: In a later analysis, TCR association rates varied by HLA locus: DRB1 most, HLA-C fewest. Usually a TCR sequence was rare, but some public TCRs were found in many donors. There were reportedly fewer N-insertions in an Asian-associated ancestry cluster than the roughly 670-donor mean, in a later analysis.

The sequence came from a male donor in good health and CMV-seronegative. Material for sequencing was PBMCs. V and J are TRBV7-2 and TRBJ2-7; D is possibly TRBD1 (6 bases). CDR3 region: CASSLRTAYEQYF. CDR3 DNA: TGTGCCAGCAGCTTAAGGACAGCCTACGAGCAGTACTTC.